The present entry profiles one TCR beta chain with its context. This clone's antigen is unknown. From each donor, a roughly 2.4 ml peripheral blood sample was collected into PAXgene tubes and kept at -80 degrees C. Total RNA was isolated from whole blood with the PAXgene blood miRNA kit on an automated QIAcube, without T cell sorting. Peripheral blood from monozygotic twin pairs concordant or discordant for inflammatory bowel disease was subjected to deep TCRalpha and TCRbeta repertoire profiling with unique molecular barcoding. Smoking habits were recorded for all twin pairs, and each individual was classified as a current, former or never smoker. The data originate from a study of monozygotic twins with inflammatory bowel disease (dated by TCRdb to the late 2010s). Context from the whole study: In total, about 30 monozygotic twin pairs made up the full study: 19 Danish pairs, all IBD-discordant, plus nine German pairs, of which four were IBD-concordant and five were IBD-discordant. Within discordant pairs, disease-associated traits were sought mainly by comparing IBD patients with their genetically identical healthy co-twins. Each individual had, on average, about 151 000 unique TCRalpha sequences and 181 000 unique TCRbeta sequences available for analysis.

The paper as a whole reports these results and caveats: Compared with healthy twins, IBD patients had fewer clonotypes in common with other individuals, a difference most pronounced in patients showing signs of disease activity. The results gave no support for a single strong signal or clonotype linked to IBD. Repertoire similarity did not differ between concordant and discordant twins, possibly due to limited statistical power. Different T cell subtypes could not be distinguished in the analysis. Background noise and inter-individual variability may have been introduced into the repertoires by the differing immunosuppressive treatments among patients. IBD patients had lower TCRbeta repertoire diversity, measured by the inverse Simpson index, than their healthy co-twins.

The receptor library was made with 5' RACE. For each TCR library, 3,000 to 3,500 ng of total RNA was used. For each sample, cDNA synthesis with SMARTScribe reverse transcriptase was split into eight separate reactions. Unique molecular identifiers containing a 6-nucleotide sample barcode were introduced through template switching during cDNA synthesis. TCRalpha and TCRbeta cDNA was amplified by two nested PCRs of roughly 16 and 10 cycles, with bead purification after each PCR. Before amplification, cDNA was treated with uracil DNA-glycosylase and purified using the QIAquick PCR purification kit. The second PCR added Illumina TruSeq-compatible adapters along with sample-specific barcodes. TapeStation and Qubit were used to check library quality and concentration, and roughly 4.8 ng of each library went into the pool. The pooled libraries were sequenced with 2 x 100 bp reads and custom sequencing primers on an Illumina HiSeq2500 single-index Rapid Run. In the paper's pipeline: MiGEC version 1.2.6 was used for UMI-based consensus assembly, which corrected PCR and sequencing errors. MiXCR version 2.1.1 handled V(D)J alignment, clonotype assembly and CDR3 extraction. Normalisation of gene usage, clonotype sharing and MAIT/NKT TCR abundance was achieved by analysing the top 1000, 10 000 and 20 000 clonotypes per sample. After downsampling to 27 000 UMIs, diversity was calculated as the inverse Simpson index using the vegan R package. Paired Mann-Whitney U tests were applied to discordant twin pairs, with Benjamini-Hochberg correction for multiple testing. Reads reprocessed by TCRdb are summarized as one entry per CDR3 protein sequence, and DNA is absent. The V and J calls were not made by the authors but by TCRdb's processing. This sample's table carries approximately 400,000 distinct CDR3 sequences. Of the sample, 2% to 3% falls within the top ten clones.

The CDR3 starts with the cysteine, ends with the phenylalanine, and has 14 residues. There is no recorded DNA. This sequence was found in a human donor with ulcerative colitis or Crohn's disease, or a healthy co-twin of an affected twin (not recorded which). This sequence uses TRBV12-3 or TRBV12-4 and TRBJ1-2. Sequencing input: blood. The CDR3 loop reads CASSSRKVNYGYTF.